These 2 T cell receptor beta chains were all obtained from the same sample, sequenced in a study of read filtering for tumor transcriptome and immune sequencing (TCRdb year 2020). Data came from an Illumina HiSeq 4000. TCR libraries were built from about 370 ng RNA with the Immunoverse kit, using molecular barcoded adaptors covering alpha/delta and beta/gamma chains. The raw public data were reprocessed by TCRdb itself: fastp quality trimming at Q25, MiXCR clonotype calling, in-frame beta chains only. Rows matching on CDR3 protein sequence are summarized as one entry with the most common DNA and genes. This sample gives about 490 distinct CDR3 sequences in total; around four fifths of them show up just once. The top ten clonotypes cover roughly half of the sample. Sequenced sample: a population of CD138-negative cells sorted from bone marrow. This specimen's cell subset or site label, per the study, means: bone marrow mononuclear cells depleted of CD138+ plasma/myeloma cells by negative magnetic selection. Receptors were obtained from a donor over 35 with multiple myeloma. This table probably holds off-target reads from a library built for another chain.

CDR3 in amino acids: CASSTDPRRVDTEAFF. The CDR3 region has the DNA TGTGCCAGCTCAACGGACCCCCGACGGGTGGACACTGAAGCTTTCTTT. J is TRBJ1-1 and V is TRBV18, with D hard to call. Germline V lookup: CDR1 KGHSH, CDR2 LQKENI. This CDR3 region has 16 residues. Trimming took 5 bases from V and 3 from J, leaving 19 bases between them.

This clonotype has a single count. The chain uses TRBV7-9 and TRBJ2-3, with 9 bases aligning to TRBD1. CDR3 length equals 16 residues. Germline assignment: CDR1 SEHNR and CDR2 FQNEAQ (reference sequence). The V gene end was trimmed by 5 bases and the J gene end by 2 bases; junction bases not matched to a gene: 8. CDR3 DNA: TGTGCCAGCAGCACCGGGACAGGGAGCGACACAGATACGCAGTATTTT. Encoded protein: CASSTGTGSDTDTQYF.